This T cell receptor (beta chain) emerged from a study of cytomegalovirus exposure and HLA in healthy donors. About the research overall: The same platform was used for the roughly 110 validation repertoires as for the roughly 730 first-cohort repertoires, as reported in a later analysis. Overall study results and limits: About 150 TCR beta chains were listed as cytomegalovirus-associated. A later analysis found first-cohort TCR clusters tended to co-occur in the 90 to 150 validation repertoires.

Worth noting for this clone: Its antigen is currently unknown.

The assay was immunoSEQ multiplex PCR, and TCRdb's table has in-frame clones only and misses some. The data show about 330,000 clones, 75% to 90% seen once. From the roughly 110-subject validation cohort, which was separate from the approximately 720-subject first cohort, the donors were drawn. This CDR3 spans 15 amino acids. CDR1 and CDR2 from the germline V gene are SGDLS and YYNGEE. J lost 3 bases, V lost 0 bases, and 6 bases had no gene match. The receptor's source is a woman aged 25 to 39 in good health and CMV-seropositive. Sequencing was performed on PBMCs. The chain links TRBV9 to TRBJ2-7, with 7 bases fitting TRBD2. This CDR3 is CASSVAPGGDYEQYF. CDR3 coding DNA: TGTGCCAGCAGCGTAGCCCCGGGAGGAGACTACGAGCAGTACTTC.